This is a list of T cell receptor beta chains from one sample in a study of blood T cell repertoires in COVID-19. Measured with immunoSEQ multiplex PCR; TCRdb has only the in-frame clones, and not every one. The data contain 450,000 to 500,000 clones, roughly 87% of them singletons. Sequenced input: PBMCs or T cells enriched from blood (not recorded which). Every receptor here comes from a woman between 18 and 30 years old who had recovered from COVID-19. CDR3s include the opening cysteine and the closing phenylalanine or tryptophan. The order of the fields is J gene, V gene, CDR3 length, CDR3 protein.

TRBJ2-1	TRBV11-2	13	CASAQGWVNEQFF
TRBJ1-1	TRBV19	13	CASSMNGRAEAFF
TRBJ1-3	TRBV6-1	15	CASSEADREGNTIYF
TRBJ1-1	TRBV12-3/TRBV12-4	13	CASSLRENTEAFF
TRBJ1-2	TRBV7-9	15	CASRLGTGTYYGYTF
TRBJ2-7	TRBV18	13	CASSSGTLYEQYF
TRBJ2-5	TRBV19	13	CASSPTRRETQYF
TRBJ2-3	TRBV4-2	18	CASSQGSERMSYTDTQYF
TRBJ2-5	TRBV20-1	16	CSASEEEVTGGETQYF
TRBJ2-7	TRBV11-2	16	CASSLYYTGGIYEQYF
TRBJ2-5	TRBV30	14	CAWSPLGHDQTQYF
TRBJ1-4	TRBV2	15	CASRPGQGTGEKLFF
TRBJ1-1	TRBV5-6	13	CASSPSGGTEAFF